This T cell receptor (beta chain) was recovered during a study of cytomegalovirus exposure and HLA in healthy donors. The germline CDR1 and CDR2 sequences are MDHEN and SYDVKM. There are 17 residues in the CDR3. J gave up 2 bases and V 1 base, and 9 bases lay outside the gene matches. The study, taken as a whole, reports: Donor immune exposure was known only as CMV serostatus. 87-base-pair reads could not separate some V segments, including TRBV6-2 and TRBV6-3. V- and J-gene trimming in TCR beta was tied to a missense DCLRE1C variant by an analysis performed later.

PCR amplification relied on 60 Vbeta primers (plus 13 Jbeta primers). Sequencing used immunoSEQ multiplex PCR; TCRdb keeps in-frame clones, though not all of them. The sample records about 120,000 clones, roughly 82% being singletons. As regards this clone: Its antigen remains unidentified.

Sequencing was done on a sample of PBMCs. This receptor was identified in a male donor in good health and CMV-seropositive. The chain employs TRBV28 and TRBJ2-7; 9 bases fit TRBD2. The CDR3: CASSLYRGGGRAYEQYF. The DNA for the CDR3 is TGTGCCAGCAGTTTATACCGTGGGGGCGGGAGGGCCTACGAGCAGTACTTC.